These T cell receptor beta chains were read from a single sample in a study of metastatic and nonmetastatic thyroid tumors. TCRdb used MiXCR to call clones anew from the PCR reads. The table has about 21,000 clones, roughly a quarter seen once. The specimen sequenced was blood. These receptor sequences come from a female donor with papillary thyroid cancer or a benign thyroid nodule (not recorded which). Some clones in this sample may be carry-over from other donors' samples. The CDR3 runs from the conserved cysteine through the conserved F or W. Some rows have no size entry. The others give once, few or many, or a class for an expanded clone.

abundance	v_gene	CDR3aa
few	TRBV10-3	CAISESEEGCTQYF
-	TRBV11-3	CASSLDRSGRGLYF
many	TRBV5-1	CASSLEGAGELFF
-	TRBV3-1	CASSHSSNEKLFF
few	TRBV28	CASSLELISNQPQHF
-	TRBV4-1	CANSKDRTGGWETQYF
once	TRBV5-1	CASTEGGSYEQYF
few	TRBV19	CASSRGTGSYEQYF
-	TRBV6-4	CASRPQGWDTEAFF
-	TRBV3-1	CASSQSRGSGNTIYF
-	TRBV7-8	CASSWDPGSYEQYF
-	TRBV19	CASSIVYNGDTQYF
many	TRBV6-2/TRBV6-3	CASSWSISGYTF
-	TRBV9	CASSARKGTGYGYTF
few	TRBV6-4	CASSQDRGPGRAQYF
-	TRBV11-2	CASSHPGAGKGYTF
-	TRBV5-6	CASSLFMWSGNYCYTF
medium-sized	TRBV28	CASSFEQLSGNTIYF
many	TRBV20-1	CSARKLAF
-	TRBV30	CAWRTRNSGANVLTF
many	TRBV5-5	CASSSDPGLGYEQFF
few	TRBV6-1	CASSSYGLADDNEQFF
-	TRBV11-2	CASSIRTAQTSYEQYF
-	TRBV2	CASSGLRDGHTF
many	TRBV11-2	CASSDYHEQFF
few	TRBV24-1	CATSELLEGSTKEQFF
-	TRBV30	CAWSEATGDTQYF
-	TRBV5-1	CASSLGGAQGYTF
few	TRBV6-2/TRBV6-3	CASSYGDYNEQFF
-	TRBV5-1	CASSLGTSNEQFF
many	TRBV29-1	CSAGGGPYEQYF
-	TRBV6-1	CASSEATGGYGYTF